This T cell receptor beta chain was captured by sequencing in a study of shared clonotypes between healthy human individuals. Data came from immunoSEQ multiplex PCR; TCRdb stores just in-frame clones and leaves some out. The sample has some 1.5 million clones, around 97% seen once. V was cut by 5 bases and J by 0 bases, with 16 bases left in between. The germline V gene has CDR1 MDHEN and CDR2 SYDVKM. The CDR3 spans 16 residues. This receptor was identified in a man aged 25 to 40 in good health. What was sequenced was naive CD4+ T cells sorted from blood. The subset denotes: CD45RA+ positively selected. The genes are TRBV28 and TRBJ1-2; no reliable D call. CDR3 DNA sequence: TGTGCCAGCAGTCCCCCCGGCCCGAACCCTAACTATGGCTACACCTTC. Its protein is CASSPPGPNPNYGYTF.